Each of the 29 T cell receptor beta chains below was sequenced from the same sample in a study of T cell responses to AZD1222 COVID-19 vaccine. Some clones are missing from TCRdb's copy, which holds only in-frame ones; the method was immunoSEQ multiplex PCR. The table lists some 130,000 clones, approximately 92% of them singletons. This specimen consisted of peripheral blood, obtained 28 days after the second AZD1222 dose. These receptors were obtained from an adult who received the AZD1222 COVID-19 vaccine.

This clone was seen a few times. The J gene is TRBJ2-3, the V gene TRBV28; D is unresolved. Per the germline V gene, CDR1 is MDHEN and CDR2 is SYDVKM. Trimming took 5 bases from V and 4 from J, leaving 10 bases between them. The CDR3 spans 13 residues. The CDR3 DNA reads TGTGCCAGCAGTGTCCGGCTCCCAGATACGCAGTATTTT. It yields the protein CASSVRLPDTQYF. The entire variable domain, with the rest obtained from reference TRBV28 and TRBJ2-3, is as follows: DVKVTQSSRYLVKRTGEKVFLECVQDMDHENMFWYRQDPGLGLRLIYFSYDVKMKEKGDIPEGYSVSREKKERFSLILESASTNQTSMYLCASSVRLPDTQYFGPGTRLTVL.

This chain connects TRBV24-1 to TRBJ2-2; TRBD1 matches at 9 bases. This CDR3 spans 15 amino acids. CDR1 and CDR2 from the germline V gene are KGHDR and SFDVKD. Unmatched junction bases numbered 5, after V lost 5 bases and J lost 5 bases. Written as DNA, the CDR3 is TGTGCCACCAGTGGAACAGGGGGCGAGACCGGGGAGCTGTTTTTT. This gives the protein CATSGTGGETGELFF.

The sample holds many counts of this clone. The CDR3 DNA sequence: TGCAGCGTTGACGGACTAGCGGGAGTCACAGATACGCAGTATTTT. Translating gives CSVDGLAGVTDTQYF. V gene TRBV29-1 combines with J gene TRBJ2-3, with 13 bases that match TRBD2. Per germline, CDR1 SQVTM and CDR2 ANQGSEA. V gave up 3 bases and J gave up 2 bases; unmatched junction bases: 2. The length of the CDR3 is 15 residues.

V gene TRBV4-2 combines with J gene TRBJ2-1; D possibly corresponds to TRBD2 (6 bases). This CDR3 has 16 residues. V shed 0 bases and J shed 7 bases, with 16 bases lying between them. Germline CDR1 reads LGHNA; CDR2 reads YNFKEQ. CDR3 sequence: CASSQDVRRAGNEQFF. The CDR3 region has the DNA TGTGCCAGCAGCCAAGACGTCAGGAGGGCCGGGAATGAGCAGTTCTTC.

The DNA of the CDR3 is TGTGCCAGCAGTTGGGACCCAAGAGGAAGACCTAGCACAGATACGCAGTATTTT. It is translated as CASSWDPRGRPSTDTQYF. V gene TRBV6-2 or TRBV6-3 combines with J gene TRBJ2-3, with D perhaps assigned TRBD1 or TRBD2 (5 bases each). The CDR3 extends over 18 amino acids. V lost 4 bases to trimming and J lost 0 bases, with 20 bases between them. CDR1 is MNHEY, CDR2 SVGEGT, per germline.

The chain couples TRBV7-9 to TRBJ2-3, with D tentatively TRBD1 or TRBD2 (5 bases each). The V and J ends lost 4 bases and 6 bases respectively, with 17 bases between them. This CDR3 is built from 15 residues. Looked up from germline, CDR1 is SEHNR and CDR2 is FQNEAQ (reference sequence). The CDR3 region has the DNA TGTGCCAGCAGCTCCCGGGACCCCAGTTTTGATACGCAGTATTTT. This translates into CASSSRDPSFDTQYF.

The sample holds one count of this clone. The chain is built from TRBV4-1 and TRBJ2-1, with 7 bases lining up with TRBD2. This CDR3 region has 14 residues. Germline V gene data show CDR1 as MGHRA and CDR2 as YSYEKL. V was clipped by 0 bases and J by 10 bases; unmatched bases: 6. The CDR3, as DNA: TGCGCCAGCAGCCAAGAGGTTGGGAGGGAGGAGCAGTTCTTC. This gives the protein CASSQEVGREEQFF.

V gene TRBV24-1 combines with J gene TRBJ2-4; tentatively, D is TRBD1 or TRBD2 (6 bases each). CDR3 length equals 13 residues. Germline V gives CDR1 KGHDR, CDR2 SFDVKD. Deletions cut 1 base from V and 7 bases from J, with 7 bases between. This CDR3 reads CATSDLGGNIQYF. Written as DNA, the CDR3 is TGTGCCACCAGTGATTTAGGGGGGAACATTCAGTACTTC.

The chain employs TRBV11-2 and TRBJ2-1; tentative D call: TRBD2 (5 bases). CDR3 length equals 15 residues. V gave up 4 bases and J gave up 6 bases, with 16 bases separating them. Germline V gene sequence: CDR1 SGHAT, CDR2 FQNNGV. The CDR3 spells CASSSSWETGNEQFF. In DNA form, the CDR3 reads TGTGCCAGCAGCTCCTCCTGGGAGACGGGCAATGAGCAGTTCTTC.

This chain uses TRBV7-9 with TRBJ2-3, with a possible D match to TRBD2 (6 bases). Trimming stripped 5 bases from V and 4 bases from J, with 13 bases between. Germline lookup yields CDR1 SEHNR and CDR2 FQNEAQ (reference sequence). This CDR3 has 14 residues. CDR3 DNA sequence: TGTGCCAGCAGCCCTCAGGGACTTCCAGATACGCAGTATTTT. This encodes CASSPQGLPDTQYF. Combining the CDR3 with reference TRBV7-9 and TRBJ2-3 gives the whole variable domain DTGVSQNPRHKITKRGQNVTFRCDPISEHNRLYWYRQTLGQGPEFLTYFQNEAQLEKSRLLSDRFSAERPKGSFSTLEIQRTEQGDSAMYLCASSPQGLPDTQYFGPGTRLTVL.

This clone was detected once. This sequence joins TRBV5-1 and TRBJ2-5; 8 bases match TRBD1. After removal of 4 bases from V and 5 bases from J, the junction contained 10 bases not matched to a gene. CDR1 and CDR2 from the germline V gene are SGHRS and YFSETQ. The CDR3 length is 15 residues. The CDR3 nucleotides are TGCGCCAGCAGCGGGATGGACAGGGCCGGGGAGACCCAGTACTTC. Its protein is CASSGMDRAGETQYF. The full variable domain, its missing parts supplied by reference TRBV5-1 and TRBJ2-5, is KAGVTQTPRYLIKTRGQQVTLSCSPISGHRSVSWYQQTPGQGLQFLFEYFSETQRNKGNFPGRFSGRQFSNSRSEMNVSTLELGDSALYLCASSGMDRAGETQYFGPGTRLLVL.

The chain carries TRBV18 and TRBJ2-2; 10 positions match TRBD2. V gave up 6 bases and J gave up 1 base; unmatched junction bases: 2. The CDR3 has 15 residues. The germline gives CDR1 KGHSH, CDR2 LQKENI. CDR3 sequence reads: CASSRTSGNTGELFF. In nucleotides, the CDR3 is TGTGCCAGCTCCCGGACTAGCGGGAACACCGGGGAGCTGTTTTTT. Variable domain in full (rest from reference TRBV18 and TRBJ2-2): NAGVMQNPRHLVRRRGQEARLRCSPMKGHSHVYWYRQLPEEGLKFMVYLQKENIIDESGMPKERFSAEFPKEGPSILRIQQVVRGDSAAYFCASSRTSGNTGELFFGEGSRLTVL.

The J gene is TRBJ1-6, the V gene TRBV27, with D unresolved. The CDR3 is made up of 12 amino acids. Between the trimmed V and J ends, which lost 3 bases and 3 bases, there was a span of 0 bases. CDR1 MNHEY and CDR2 SMNVEV come from the germline V gene (reference sequence). The CDR3 DNA reads TGTGCCAGCAGTTTCTATAATTCACCCCTCCACTTT. Translation gives CASSFYNSPLHF.

The chain links TRBV7-8 to TRBJ2-3, with D perhaps given as TRBD1 or TRBD2 (5 bases each). Germline assignment: CDR1 SGHVS and CDR2 FQNEAQ. There are 17 residues in the CDR3. Trimming removed 1 base at V and 1 base at J, with 15 bases between. Written as DNA, the CDR3 is TGTGCCAGCAGCTTAGTTGTGGGGGATAGGGGCACAGATACGCAGTATTTT. Encoded protein: CASSLVVGDRGTDTQYF.

The genes are TRBV6-5 and TRBJ1-2, with D tentatively TRBD1 (5 bases). This CDR3 contains 14 residues. The germline gives CDR1 MNHEY, CDR2 SVGAGI. The ends were cut back, 5 bases at V and 10 bases at J, with 20 bases in the middle. CDR3 sequence reads: CASSTPRGGGVYTF. The CDR3, as DNA: TGTGCCAGCAGTACCCCCCGCGGTGGGGGAGTCTACACCTTC.

The chain has TRBV4-3 and TRBJ2-5; D assignment may be TRBD1 or TRBD2 (5 bases each). CDR3 length: 14 amino acids. Between the trimmed V and J ends, which lost 8 bases and 2 bases, there was a span of 15 bases. The germline V gene has CDR1 LGHNA and CDR2 YSLEER. CDR3 coding DNA: TGCGCCAGCCTTCGAGCGGCAGGGCAAGAGACCCAGTACTTC. Translated, it gives CASLRAAGQETQYF.

The chain employs TRBV5-4 and TRBJ2-1, with a weak D call TRBD1 (6 bases). The CDR3 loop spans 15 amino acids. The germline gives CDR1 SGHNT, CDR2 YYREEE (reference sequence). With 4 bases removed from V and 0 bases from J, the gap between germline ends came to 11 bases. Here the CDR3 DNA reads TGTGCCAGCAGCCGGGACACCGGCTCCTACAATGAGCAGTTCTTC. This sequence encodes CASSRDTGSYNEQFF.

The gene calls are TRBV28 and TRBJ2-1, with 7 bases that match TRBD2. The CDR3 is 17 amino acids. Germline-derived CDR1 and CDR2 are MDHEN and SYDVKM. Trimming at V came to 5 bases and at J to 5 bases, leaving 15 bases not matched to a gene. The CDR3 is CASSPNDRLAYHNEQFF. CDR3 nucleotides: TGTGCCAGCAGTCCGAATGACAGACTAGCATACCACAATGAGCAGTTCTTC. Using reference TRBV28 and TRBJ2-1 for the parts outside the CDR3, the full variable domain is DVKVTQSSRYLVKRTGEKVFLECVQDMDHENMFWYRQDPGLGLRLIYFSYDVKMKEKGDIPEGYSVSREKKERFSLILESASTNQTSMYLCASSPNDRLAYHNEQFFGPGTRLTVL.

V and J are TRBV7-9 and TRBJ1-1; D call uncertain. Trimming removed 1 base from V and 8 bases from J, with 14 bases in between. Germline V gene lookup returns CDR1 SEHNR and CDR2 FQNEAQ (reference sequence). CDR3 length: 14 residues. CDR3 amino acids: CASSLGGSETEAFF. CDR3 nucleotides: TGTGCCAGCAGCTTAGGAGGGTCGGAAACCGAAGCTTTCTTT.

This clone was observed once. The rearrangement joins TRBV7-9 to TRBJ2-7, with 9 bases that match TRBD2. CDR3 length equals 16 residues. The germline gives CDR1 SEHNR, CDR2 FQNEAQ (reference sequence). The ends lost 1 base at V and 2 bases at J; junction bases unmatched: 6. For the CDR3, the DNA is TGTGCCAGCAGCTTAGTCGGTCTAGCGGGAACCTACGAGCAGTACTTC. Translation: CASSLVGLAGTYEQYF.

This chain links TRBV5-1 with TRBJ2-7, with 7 bases matching TRBD2. CDR3 size: 15 residues. Germline assignment: CDR1 SGHRS and CDR2 YFSETQ. J lost 6 bases, V lost 4 bases, and 13 bases had no gene match. The CDR3 sequence: CASSLGRAGSGEQYF. The CDR3 DNA follows: TGCGCCAGCAGCCTGGGGAGGGCGGGAAGCGGCGAGCAGTACTTC.

This chain joins TRBV12-3 or TRBV12-4 and TRBJ2-7; the match to TRBD1 covers 9 bases. The V gene end was trimmed by 11 bases and the J gene end by 4 bases; junction bases not matched to a gene: 6. CDR3 length equals 12 residues. The CDR3 DNA follows: TGTGCCTCTGGGACAGGGATATACGAGCAGTACTTC. Its translation is CASGTGIYEQYF.

For the CDR3, the DNA is TGTGCCAGCAGCCTTAGCGGGAGAAGGGGCACAGATACGCAGTATTTT. It encodes CASSLSGRRGTDTQYF. V and J are TRBV3-1 (or the pseudogene TRBV3-2) and TRBJ2-3; 9 bases match TRBD2. This CDR3 contains 16 residues. Per germline, CDR1 LGHDT and CDR2 YNNKEL (reference sequence). V lost 4 bases to trimming and J lost 1 base; unmatched junction nucleotides: 6.

The J gene is TRBJ2-1, the V gene TRBV7-5; TRBD2 was called by the table and not checked on the DNA. TRBV7-5 is an annotated pseudogene. The CDR3 extends over 15 amino acids. DNA of the CDR3: TGTGCCAGAAGCTCCTGGCGGGAGTTAACTGATGAGCAGTTCTTC. It translates to CARSSWRELTDEQFF.

The V gene is TRBV24-1, the J gene TRBJ2-7; 9 nucleotides match TRBD1. The CDR3 is 15 amino acids. Germline V gives CDR1 KGHDR, CDR2 SFDVKD. The ends lost 6 bases at V and 0 bases at J; junction bases unmatched: 5. CDR3 region: CATSPRDRDSYEQYF. CDR3 sequence (DNA): TGTGCCACCAGTCCGAGGGACAGGGACTCCTACGAGCAGTACTTC.

This clone has only one observation. The chain recombines TRBV29-1 with TRBJ2-5; perhaps TRBD1 as D (5 bases). Germline V gives CDR1 SQVTM, CDR2 ANQGSEA. This CDR3 comprises 11 residues. CDR3 DNA sequence: TGCACCGCAGGGTACCAAGAGACCCAGTACTTC. Residues: CTAGYQETQYF.

This chain joins TRBV11-3 and TRBJ2-1, with 16 bases fitting TRBD2. The CDR3 sequence is 17 residues long. Germline V gives CDR1 SGHNT, CDR2 YENEEA. The trim removed 2 bases at V and 4 bases at J, leaving 2 bases unmatched. CDR3 loop: CASSLMGLAGGYNEQFF. The CDR3 DNA is TGTGCCAGCAGCTTAATGGGACTAGCGGGAGGGTACAATGAGCAGTTCTTC. The variable domain in full, completed from reference TRBV11-3 and TRBJ2-1, reads EAGVVQSPRYKIIEKKQPVAFWCNPISGHNTLYWYLQNLGQGPELLIRYENEEAVDDSQLPKDRFSAERLKGVDSTLKIQPAELGDSAVYLCASSLMGLAGGYNEQFFGPGTRLTVL.

This clone was detected only once. This rearrangement joins TRBV7-9 to TRBJ1-1; maybe TRBD1 (6 bases). Germline-derived CDR1 and CDR2 are SEHNR and FQNEAQ (reference sequence). This CDR3 has 16 amino acids. Trimming cost V 5 bases and J 10 bases, with 26 bases left between them. CDR3 protein: CASSPSDRPGVDRAFF. In nucleotides, the CDR3 is TGTGCCAGCAGCCCAAGCGACAGGCCAGGGGTTGATCGAGCTTTCTTT.

CDR3 DNA: TGTGCCATCAGCCTCCGGGACCCAGAGAACACCGGGGAGCTGTTTTTT. Its protein is CAISLRDPENTGELFF. This chain connects TRBV10-3 to TRBJ2-2; D is possibly TRBD1 or TRBD2 (5 bases each). V was trimmed by 6 bases and J by 1 base, leaving 15 bases between them. This CDR3 has 16 residues. Per the germline V gene, CDR1 is ENHRY and CDR2 is SYGVKD.